The clone carrying this T cell receptor (beta chain) came up a few times. No antigen is known for it. In germline, CDR1 is SGHNT, CDR2 YYREEE (reference sequence). The CDR3 loop spans 13 amino acids. V gave up 1 base and J gave up 6 bases, with 10 bases separating them. The sample originates from a study of CD4 T cells in relation to SARS-CoV-2 and coronaviruses. Points from the study as a whole: The assay detects memory recall responses, not culture-primed primary responses. Crossreactive clones expanded significantly less to SARS-CoV-2 than monoreactive clones. In roughly 60% of donors, memory CD4+ clonotypes crossrecognized SARS-CoV-2 and at least one common cold coronavirus spike.

The repertoire was sequenced with immunoSEQ multiplex PCR; TCRdb's copy has only in-frame clones and lacks some. Among 55,000 to 70,000 clones listed, over 90% were seen once. CD4+ T cells from unexposed donors were obtained before the COVID-19 pandemic (2011-2018). The genes are TRBV5-4 and TRBJ1-2, with D possibly being TRBD1 (5 bases). This receptor was obtained from a human donor in good health. Sequencing used naive CD4+ T cells from PBMCs. The subset: naive CD4+ T cells isolated by negative enrichment. Here the CDR3 reads CASSLISGNGYTF. CDR3 bases: TGTGCCAGCAGCTTGATATCAGGGAATGGCTACACCTTC. The full variable domain, its missing parts supplied by reference TRBV5-4 and TRBJ1-2, is ETGVTQSPTHLIKTRGQQVTLRCSSQSGHNTVSWYQQALGQGPQFIFQYYREEENGRGNFPPRFSGLQFPNYSSELNVNALELDDSALYLCASSLISGNGYTFGSGTRLTVV.